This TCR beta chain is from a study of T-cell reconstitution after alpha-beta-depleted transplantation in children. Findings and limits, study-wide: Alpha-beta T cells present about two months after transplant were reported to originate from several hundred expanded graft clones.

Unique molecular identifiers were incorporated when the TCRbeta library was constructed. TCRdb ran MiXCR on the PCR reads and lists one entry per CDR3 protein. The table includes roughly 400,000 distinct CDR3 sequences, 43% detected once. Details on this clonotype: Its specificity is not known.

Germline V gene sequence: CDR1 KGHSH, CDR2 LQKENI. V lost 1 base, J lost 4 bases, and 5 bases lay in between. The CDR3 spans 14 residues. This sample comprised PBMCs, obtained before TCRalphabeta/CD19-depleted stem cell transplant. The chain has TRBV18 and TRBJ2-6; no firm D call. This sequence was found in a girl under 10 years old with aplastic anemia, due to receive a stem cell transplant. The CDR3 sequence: CASSPQSGANVLTF. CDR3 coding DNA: TGTGCCAGCTCACCACAATCGGGGGCCAACGTCCTGACTTTC.